This T cell receptor (beta chain) was identified during a study of blood T cell repertoires in COVID-19. This CDR3 comprises 16 residues. CDR1 SGDLS and CDR2 YYNGEE come from the germline V gene. V was clipped by 4 bases and J by 1 base, with 15 bases between them. This clone showed up just a few times. The repertoire was sequenced with immunoSEQ multiplex PCR; TCRdb's copy has only in-frame clones and lacks some. The sample lists about 140,000 clones, around 73% occurring once. Specimen: peripheral blood. The chain joins TRBV9 to TRBJ1-5; a possible D gene is TRBD1 (5 bases). The source is a man between 60 and 75 years old who had recovered from COVID-19. The CDR3 nucleotides are TGTGCCAGCAGCCGGGACCGGGGGGGGAGCAATCAGCCCCAGCATTTT. Residues: CASSRDRGGSNQPQHF.